The 16 T cell receptor beta chains presented below share a single source sample, sequenced in a study of cytomegalovirus exposure and HLA in healthy donors. Primers for the PCR totalled 60 Vbeta and 13 Jbeta. TCRdb keeps only in-frame clones here, not all; method: immunoSEQ multiplex PCR. This sample has tens of thousands of clones, with 65% to 70% found just once. The sequencing sample was made of PBMCs. These receptors all come from a man aged 35-49 years in good health and CMV-seropositive.

The chain carries TRBV10-3 and TRBJ2-2, with D unclear. V lost 3 bases and J lost 2, with 10 bases in between. The CDR3 runs to 15 residues. The V gene's germline CDR1 is ENHRY and CDR2 SYGVKD. The CDR3 loop is CAISDPLFNTGELFF. In nucleotides, the CDR3 is TGTGCCATCAGTGACCCACTCTTTAACACCGGGGAGCTGTTTTTT.

The chain joins TRBV5-6 to TRBJ2-7, with D possibly TRBD2 on 7 matching bases. Trimming pared 0 bases from V and 5 bases from J, leaving 18 bases between. This CDR3 spans 16 amino acids. Germline-derived CDR1 and CDR2 are SGHDT and YYEEEE. The CDR3 reads CASSLGGGARDHEQYF. CDR3 nucleotide sequence: TGTGCCAGCAGCTTGGGAGGGGGGGCCAGGGACCACGAGCAGTACTTC.

This clone was picked up one time. V gene TRBV5-1 combines with J gene TRBJ1-4; D not certain. Germline loops: CDR1 SGHRS, CDR2 YFSETQ. The germline V and J ends were trimmed by 0 bases and 5 bases, with 5 bases remaining between them. The CDR3 loop spans 13 amino acids. CDR3 sequence: CASSLVQNEKLFF. The CDR3 region has the DNA TGCGCCAGCAGCTTGGTCCAAAATGAAAAACTGTTTTTT.

The chain employs TRBV19 and TRBJ2-1; 10 nucleotides align to TRBD1. Germline lookup yields CDR1 LNHDA and CDR2 SQIVND (reference sequence). Trimming removed 5 bases from V and 7 bases from J; junction bases left unmatched: 8. The CDR3 is made up of 15 amino acids. The CDR3 region is CASSGGDRGGNEQFF. Written as DNA, the CDR3 is TGTGCCAGTAGTGGCGGGGACAGGGGCGGGAATGAGCAGTTCTTC.

Written as DNA, the CDR3 is TGCGCCAGCACCTACGACTGGACAGGGGGCGTGGGTCAGCCCCAGCATTTT. Its translation is CASTYDWTGGVGQPQHF. The chain uses TRBV4-1 and TRBJ1-5; 11 bases are a match to TRBD1. The CDR3 length is 17 residues. CDR1 is MGHRA, CDR2 YSYEKL, per germline. The V gene end was trimmed by 7 bases and the J gene end by 6 bases; junction bases not matched to a gene: 14.

The chain employs TRBV18 and TRBJ1-1, with 9 positions matching TRBD1. The CDR3 consists of 13 residues. Per the germline V gene, CDR1 is KGHSH and CDR2 is LQKENI. Trimming removed 4 bases from V and 6 bases from J; junction bases left unmatched: 3. The CDR3 here is CASSQDRGAEAFF. The CDR3, as DNA: TGTGCCAGCTCACAGGACAGGGGAGCTGAAGCTTTCTTT.

V is TRBV28 and J is TRBJ1-5; 7 bases agree with TRBD1. The CDR3 spans 12 residues. Germline V gene data show CDR1 as MDHEN and CDR2 as SYDVKM. V lost 5 bases and J lost 11; bases outside the gene matches: 6. The CDR3 DNA sequence: TGTGCCAGCAGTACGACAGGGTTGACCCAGCATTTT. Protein: CASSTTGLTQHF.

V is TRBV5-8 and J is TRBJ2-1; the match to TRBD1 covers 7 bases. Trimming at V came to 2 bases and at J to 4 bases, leaving 3 bases not matched to a gene. The CDR3 length is 14 residues. Germline V gene lookup returns CDR1 SGHTS and CDR2 YDEGEE. Here the CDR3 reads CASSFGDSYNEQFF. The DNA of the CDR3 is TGTGCCAGCAGCTTTGGGGACAGTTACAATGAGCAGTTCTTC. Filled out from reference TRBV5-8 and TRBJ2-1, the complete variable domain reads EAGVTQSPTHLIKTRGQQATLRCSPISGHTSVYWYQQALGLGLQFLLWYDEGEERNRGNFPPRFSGRQFPNYSSELNVNALELEDSALYLCASSFGDSYNEQFFGPGTRLTVL.

There are a few counts of this clone. The chain recombines TRBV28 with TRBJ1-6; 8 nucleotides agree with TRBD1. The trim removed 3 bases at V and 5 bases at J, leaving 3 bases unmatched. There are 15 residues in the CDR3. Germline V lookup: CDR1 MDHEN, CDR2 SYDVKM. The CDR3: CASSLRQGNNSPLHF. The CDR3 DNA sequence: TGTGCCAGCAGTTTGAGACAGGGGAATAATTCACCCCTCCACTTT. The entire variable domain, with the rest obtained from reference TRBV28 and TRBJ1-6, is as follows: DVKVTQSSRYLVKRTGEKVFLECVQDMDHENMFWYRQDPGLGLRLIYFSYDVKMKEKGDIPEGYSVSREKKERFSLILESASTNQTSMYLCASSLRQGNNSPLHFGNGTRLTVT.

Only one count was recorded for this clone. The rearrangement links TRBV5-1 to TRBJ1-4; 8 bases align to TRBD1. In germline, CDR1 is SGHRS, CDR2 YFSETQ. The CDR3 is 16 amino acids. With V trimmed by 5 bases and J by 2 bases, 8 bases remained unmatched. CDR3 nucleotide sequence: TGCGCCAGCAGTTCCCGGACAGGGACCACTAATGAAAAACTGTTTTTT. Residues: CASSSRTGTTNEKLFF.

This clone has a single count. The chain employs TRBV9 and TRBJ2-4; possible D gene TRBD2, 7 bases. Trimming cost V 0 bases and J 7 bases, with 14 bases left between them. Per germline, CDR1 SGDLS and CDR2 YYNGEE. CDR3 size: 15 residues. Here the CDR3 DNA reads TGTGCCAGCAGCGTAGCGGGGGGCGCAGGTAACATTCAGTACTTC. Residues: CASSVAGGAGNIQYF.

The chain has TRBV28 and TRBJ1-2; D gene ambiguous. There are 14 residues in the CDR3. V was trimmed by 3 bases and J by 3 bases, leaving 11 bases between them. CDR1 and CDR2 (germline): MDHEN, SYDVKM. CDR3 in amino acids: CASSFFGLDYGYTF. As DNA, the CDR3 is TGTGCCAGCAGTTTTTTTGGGCTTGACTATGGCTACACCTTC.

The gene calls are TRBV5-1 and TRBJ2-5; 11 nucleotides agree with TRBD1. The CDR3 totals 15 residues. With V trimmed by 0 bases and J by 5 bases, 3 bases remained unmatched. The germline V gene has CDR1 SGHRS and CDR2 YFSETQ. CDR3 amino acids: CASSLGTGGRETQYF. CDR3 DNA sequence: TGCGCCAGCAGCTTGGGGACAGGGGGCAGGGAGACCCAGTACTTC.

The V call is TRBV5-1, the J call TRBJ2-5; 12 nucleotides line up with TRBD2. Germline V CDR1 and CDR2: SGHRS, YFSETQ. Trimming removed 4 bases from V and 9 bases from J; junction bases left unmatched: 7. This CDR3 spans 14 amino acids. CDR3 in amino acids: CASSLTSGGGSQYF. CDR3 DNA: TGCGCCAGCAGCCTGACTAGCGGGGGAGGGTCCCAGTACTTC.

The chain employs TRBV5-8 and TRBJ1-4; D perhaps matches TRBD1 (5 bases). CDR3 length: 14 residues. V dropped 1 base and J dropped 8 bases, with 12 bases sitting between them. Germline CDR1 reads SGHTS; CDR2 reads YDEGEE. CDR3 protein: CASSLTGHSEKLFF. Written as DNA, the CDR3 is TGTGCCAGCAGCTTGACAGGCCACTCAGAAAAACTGTTTTTT.

This clone was seen a handful of times. This chain joins TRBV11-2 and TRBJ1-6; tentatively, D is TRBD1 (6 bases). The length of the CDR3 is 17 residues. Per germline, CDR1 SGHAT and CDR2 FQNNGV. The V end lost 6 bases, the J end lost 2 bases, and 17 bases lay between the germline ends. The CDR3, as DNA: TGTGCCAGCAGGCCTATTACAGGGACGACCTATAATTCACCCCTCCACTTT. Encoded protein: CASRPITGTTYNSPLHF.